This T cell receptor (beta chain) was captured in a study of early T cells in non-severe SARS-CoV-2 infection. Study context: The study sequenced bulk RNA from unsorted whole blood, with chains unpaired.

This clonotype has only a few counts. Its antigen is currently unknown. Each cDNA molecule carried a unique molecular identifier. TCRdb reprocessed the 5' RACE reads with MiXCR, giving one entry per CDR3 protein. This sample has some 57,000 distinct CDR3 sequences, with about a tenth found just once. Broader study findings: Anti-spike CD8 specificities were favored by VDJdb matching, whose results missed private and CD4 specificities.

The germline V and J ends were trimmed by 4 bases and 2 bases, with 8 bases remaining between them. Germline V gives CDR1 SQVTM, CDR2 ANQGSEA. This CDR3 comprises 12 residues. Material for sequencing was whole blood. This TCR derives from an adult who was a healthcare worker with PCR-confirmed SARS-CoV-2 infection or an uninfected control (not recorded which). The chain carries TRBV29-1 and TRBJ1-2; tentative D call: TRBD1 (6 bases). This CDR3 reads CSVVGGNYGYTF. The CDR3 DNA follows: TGCAGCGTTGTGGGGGGCAACTATGGCTACACCTTC.